The present T cell receptor (beta chain) was sequenced within a study of T cells after yellow fever vaccination. A process of 5'RACE template switching, which added a universal primer site and UMIs, was used to make TCR cDNA. Via MiXCR, TCRdb re-called the 5' RACE reads, giving one row per CDR3 protein. Found here are 450,000 to 550,000 distinct CDR3 sequences, around a fifth of them singletons; the top ten hold about a sixth. From germline, CDR1 is DFQATT and CDR2 SNEGSKA (reference sequence). The CDR3 has 14 amino acids. Trimming cost V 8 bases and J 0 bases, with 14 bases left between them. V gene TRBV20-1 combines with J gene TRBJ1-3; D call uncertain. Here the sequenced sample was PBMCs, taken roughly 20 days after the first yellow fever vaccination. The clonotype originates from a man younger than 30 who received the YFV17D yellow fever vaccine. This CDR3 is CSTLSHYSGNTIYF. CDR3 coding DNA: TGCAGTACCCTCAGCCACTACTCTGGAAACACCATATATTTT.